Listed below are T cell receptor beta chains from one sample, sequenced in a study of cytomegalovirus exposure and HLA in healthy donors. Profiling relied on immunoSEQ multiplex PCR, and the TCRdb table lists in-frame clones only, not all of them. The sample holds about 140,000 clones, approximately 90% seen once. Sequenced sample: PBMCs. These receptors were collected from a woman aged 25 to 39 in good health and CMV-seronegative. The CDR3 runs from the conserved cysteine through the conserved F or W. D genes are given only for firm matches.

>-|19|TRBV27|TRBJ2-4
CASSLLGQGGRVAKNIQYF
>-|14|TRBV9|TRBJ1-1
CASSVEQGSTEAFF
>TRBD2|15|TRBV10-3|TRBJ2-3
CAISPTSGVTDTQYF
>-|12|TRBV28|TRBJ1-4
CASSIRVEKLFF
>-|15|TRBV28|TRBJ2-5
CASISQGRAGETQYF
>-|12|TRBV28|TRBJ1-2
CATSISNYGYTF
>-|16|TRBV28|TRBJ2-2
CASSLAAGLPAGELFF
>-|15|TRBV5-1|TRBJ2-1
CASSISSAIYNEQFF
>TRBD2|13|TRBV13|TRBJ2-1
CASSIGTSGEQFF
>-|15|TRBV28|TRBJ2-7
CASSRPGVWGHEQYF
>TRBD1|13|TRBV9|TRBJ2-7
CASSRDRGSEQYF
>-|14|TRBV2|TRBJ1-1
CASSVVGVGTEAFF
>-|19|TRBV23-1|TRBJ2-3
CASSQPNADCYLCADTQYF
>TRBD1|15|TRBV30|TRBJ2-7
CAWRPTGKGAYEQYF
>-|15|TRBV29-1|TRBJ2-5
CSVGAVYEVRETQYF
>-|15|TRBV27|TRBJ2-3
CASSLAATSTDTQYF
>TRBD1|15|TRBV28|TRBJ2-7
CASSLPGTGGYEQYF
>TRBD2|15|TRBV29-1|TRBJ2-1
CSVVGLAGGYNEQFF
>TRBD2|17|TRBV19|TRBJ2-1
CASTKRGTSSSYNEQFF
>TRBD1|16|TRBV18|TRBJ2-3
CASSPPWAGGTDTQYF
>TRBD2|14|TRBV4-1|TRBJ2-1
CASSPSGGYNEQFF
>-|15|TRBV30|TRBJ1-2
CAWSLKDSRRSGYTF
>-|15|TRBV27|TRBJ2-7
CASSLFPPRTGEQYF
>-|11|TRBV5-6|TRBJ2-7
CASSSTYEQYF
>-|15|TRBV7-2|TRBJ1-2
CASSPGGGRNDGYTF
>-|13|TRBV30|TRBJ2-1
CAWSVLGNNEQFF
>TRBD2|15|TRBV7-9|TRBJ2-2
CASVTRAGAGGELFF
>TRBD2|18|TRBV2|TRBJ2-7
CASSEALLGLAGGYEQYF
>-|14|TRBV5-8|TRBJ1-2
CASSLGQTDYGYTF
>TRBD2|15|TRBV10-3|TRBJ2-5
CAIRRTSGGEETQYF
>-|17|TRBV11-3|TRBJ1-6
CASSKEYRVRGGSPLHF
>-|14|TRBV5-6|TRBJ1-2
CASSLVADSGGYTF
>TRBD1|14|TRBV18|TRBJ2-3
CASSRGQGADTQYF
>-|15|TRBV7-6|TRBJ1-5
CASSLDAGANQPQHF
>-|15|TRBV9|TRBJ2-3
CASSGRLGRSGTQYF
>TRBD2|15|TRBV5-6|TRBJ2-7
CASSRGLAGVGEQYF
>-|13|TRBV5-4|TRBJ1-2
CASSLAGRDGYTF
>-|16|TRBV9|TRBJ1-2
CASRLWEDGGNYGYTF
>TRBD1|14|TRBV7-2|TRBJ2-7
CASSFVTGSYEQYF
>-|12|TRBV7-2|TRBJ1-1
CASSLERGWAFF
>-|13|TRBV15|TRBJ2-3
CATSNRGGDTQYF
>TRBD1|14|TRBV10-3|TRBJ2-7
CAISETGTIYEQYF
>TRBD2|17|TRBV4-1|TRBJ2-3
CASSLGDSGGATYTQYF
>-|11|TRBV19|TRBJ1-2
CASSIRGSYTF
>TRBD1|16|TRBV7-2|TRBJ1-4
CASSRKLDRSNEKLFF
>-|13|TRBV30|TRBJ1-1
CAWSVHGDTEAFF
>-|15|TRBV4-1|TRBJ2-7
CASSQVSGLTYEQYF
>-|14|TRBV7-8|TRBJ1-2
CASSLDRADYGYTF
>TRBD1|16|TRBV4-1|TRBJ1-1
CASSQGARQGWTEAFF
>-|12|TRBV7-8|TRBJ2-1
CASSLTYNEQFF
>TRBD1|15|TRBV7-9|TRBJ2-1
CASSLGQGAYNEQFF
>TRBD1|16|TRBV9|TRBJ2-2
CASSVAWRQGIGELFF
>-|15|TRBV6-1|TRBJ1-5
CASSEAGGPNQPQHF
>TRBD1|15|TRBV28|TRBJ2-5
CASSFSRGYQETQYF
>TRBD1|14|TRBV29-1|TRBJ2-7
CSVESPGQGYEQYF
>TRBD1|14|TRBV7-8|TRBJ2-7
CASSSGQGGYEQYF
>TRBD1|15|TRBV5-5|TRBJ1-1
CASSPRTGPNTEAFF
>-|14|TRBV14|TRBJ2-3
CASSDGGGGDTQYF
>-|13|TRBV7-2|TRBJ2-7
CASSPRRLYEQYF
>-|14|TRBV11-2|TRBJ2-7
CASSLAGSSYEQYF